Following are 24 T cell receptor beta chains from one sample sequenced in a study of T cells in Graves' hyperthyroidism and ophthalmopathy. Amplification targeted TCR beta CDR3 regions from RNA transcripts. During a first-round RT-PCR of the TCR CDR3, the HTBI primer set was used. TCRdb fed the multiplex PCR reads into MiXCR, producing one record per CDR3 protein. Of around 340,000 distinct CDR3 sequences listed, around a sixth were seen once; the top ten hold 33%. Sequenced sample: blood. All receptors derive from a young man with Graves' hyperthyroidism.

The chain links TRBV10-3 to TRBJ1-1; D unclear. CDR3 size: 14 residues. Trimming removed 4 bases at V and 5 bases at J, with 14 bases between. Per germline, CDR1 ENHRY and CDR2 SYGVKD. Here the CDR3 DNA reads TGTGCCATCAGTGGCGGGAGCACGGGAACTGAAGCTTTCTTT. Its protein is CAISGGSTGTEAFF.

The rearrangement uses TRBV11-3 and TRBJ2-2; 7 nucleotides match TRBD1. Trimming removed 3 bases from V and 9 bases from J; junction bases left unmatched: 7. This CDR3 is built from 14 residues. Per the germline V gene, CDR1 is SGHNT and CDR2 is YENEEA. CDR3 residues: CASSLVDRYRELFF. CDR3 DNA: TGTGCCAGCAGCTTGGTGGACAGGTACAGGGAGCTGTTTTTT.

This clonotype was observed many times. CDR3 region: CASRETGGRRVNEQFF. The CDR3 bases are TGTGCCAGCCGCGAAACCGGGGGGAGGAGGGTCAATGAGCAGTTCTTC. The V call is TRBV19, the J call TRBJ2-1; TRBD2 aligns across 7 bases. Trimming at V came to 9 bases and at J to 6 bases, leaving 17 bases not matched to a gene. The CDR3 spans 16 residues. Germline V CDR1 and CDR2: LNHDA, SQIVND (reference sequence). Full variable domain (remainder filled in from reference TRBV19 and TRBJ2-1): DGGITQSPKYLFRKEGQNVTLSCEQNLNHDAMYWYRQDPGQGLRLIYYSQIVNDFQKGDIAEGYSVSREKKESFPLTVTSAQKNPTAFYLCASRETGGRRVNEQFFGPGTRLTVL.

The chain recombines TRBV11-2 with TRBJ2-7; 14 positions match TRBD2. The germline CDR1 and CDR2 sequences are SGHAT and FQNNGV. This CDR3 is 15 amino acids long. V lost 3 bases and J lost 5; bases outside the gene matches: 3. CDR3 nucleotides: TGTGCCAGCAGCTTTCGGACTAGCGGGAGGAACGAGCAGTACTTC. It is translated as CASSFRTSGRNEQYF.

With respect to this clonotype: An end of the junction differs from the germline gene, which may be a read error. This chain connects TRBV11-1 to TRBJ2-6, with 9 bases identical to TRBD1. In germline, CDR1 is SGHAT, CDR2 FQDESV (reference sequence). The CDR3 runs to 15 residues. CDR3 protein: CASSHGTGRANALTF. CDR3 sequence (DNA): TGTGCCAGCAGCCATGGGACAGGGAGGGCCAACGCCCTGACTTTC.

The chain combines TRBV19 with TRBJ1-1; TRBD1 matches at 8 bases. CDR1 is LNHDA and CDR2 is SQIVND in the germline V gene (reference sequence). Trimming took 8 bases from V and 4 from J; bases not matched to a gene: 6. CDR3 size: 13 residues. The CDR3 protein is CASGRTGFTEAFF. The CDR3 bases are TGTGCCAGTGGACGGACAGGGTTCACTGAAGCTTTCTTT. The complete variable domain, with remaining parts taken from reference TRBV19 and TRBJ1-1, reads DGGITQSPKYLFRKEGQNVTLSCEQNLNHDAMYWYRQDPGQGLRLIYYSQIVNDFQKGDIAEGYSVSREKKESFPLTVTSAQKNPTAFYLCASGRTGFTEAFFGQGTRLTVV.

This clonotype occurred many times. This rearrangement joins TRBV5-1 to TRBJ2-3, with TRBD2 matching over 12 bases. The CDR3 extends over 16 amino acids. With 3 bases clipped from V and 6 bases from J, the junction kept 8 bases outside the gene matches. Germline V gene sequence: CDR1 SGHRS, CDR2 YFSETQ. The CDR3 DNA follows: TGCGCCAGCAGCTCGGCGACTAGCGGGAGTCCGGATACGCAGTATTTT. Translation gives CASSSATSGSPDTQYF.

The chain uses TRBV25-1 and TRBJ2-4, with 10 bases identical to TRBD2. Germline CDR1 and CDR2: MGHDK and SYGVNS. Trimming took 2 bases from V and 5 from J; bases not matched to a gene: 3. CDR3 length: 15 residues. CDR3 loop: CASSENGLAENIQYF. CDR3 coding DNA: TGTGCCAGCAGTGAAAACGGACTAGCGGAAAACATTCAGTACTTC.

The chain has TRBV20-1 and TRBJ1-5; 8 nucleotides match TRBD1. In germline, CDR1 is DFQATT, CDR2 SNEGSKA (reference sequence). Trimming took 6 bases from V and 5 from J; bases not matched to a gene: 12. This CDR3 region has 15 residues. CDR3 sequence: CSARTGNGLDQPQHF. CDR3 bases: TGCAGTGCAAGGACAGGGAATGGGTTAGATCAGCCCCAGCATTTT.

For this clonotype: A much larger clonotype is one base distant, so this may be a read error. The V gene is TRBV30, the J gene TRBJ2-3, with 8 bases matching TRBD2. This CDR3 region has 12 residues. V dropped 7 bases and J dropped 7; count of bases not matched to a gene: 7. Germline V CDR1 and CDR2: GTSNPN, SVGIG (reference sequence). The CDR3 region has the DNA TGTGCCTCGGGACTAGTTGGCTATACGCAGTATTTT. It specifies CASGLVGYTQYF.

This rearrangement joins TRBV14 to TRBJ2-2, with 7 bases matching TRBD2. Germline assignment: CDR1 SGHDN and CDR2 FVKESK. V was pared by 0 bases and J by 4 bases, with 5 bases of the junction left unmatched. The CDR3 length is 16 residues. The CDR3 region is CASSQDLVAGTGELFF. The CDR3 bases are TGTGCCAGCAGCCAAGATCTGGTAGCGGGCACCGGGGAGCTGTTTTTT.

Only a few counts were recorded for this clonotype. This rearrangement joins TRBV5-8 to TRBJ2-5; 8 bases line up with TRBD2. V gave up 6 bases and J gave up 5 bases; unmatched junction bases: 9. The germline V gene has CDR1 SGHTS and CDR2 YDEGEE. The CDR3 is made up of 14 amino acids. In nucleotides, the CDR3 is TGTGCCAGCAACAAACTCCTAGCGGGCGAGACCCAGTACTTC. It codes for CASNKLLAGETQYF.

In its sample, this clonotype was seen many times. The chain combines TRBV7-2 with TRBJ2-1, with 12 nucleotides matching TRBD2. V shed 3 bases, J shed 8 bases, and the junction held 2 bases outside the gene matches. The CDR3 consists of 14 residues. Looked up from germline, CDR1 is SGHTA and CDR2 is FQGNSA. DNA of the CDR3: TGTGCCAGCAGCTTCGGACTAGCGGGATATGAGCAGTTCTTC. The encoded protein is CASSFGLAGYEQFF.

This clonotype was observed many times. The gene calls are TRBV7-3 and TRBJ2-1; D is unresolved. The germline V and J ends were trimmed by 2 bases and 4 bases, with 18 bases remaining between them. CDR1 is SGHTA, CDR2 FQGTGA, per germline. This CDR3 spans 17 amino acids. The CDR3 loop reads CASSLGSGYVTYNEQFF. CDR3 DNA sequence: TGTGCCAGCAGCTTAGGGTCGGGCTACGTGACGTACAATGAGCAGTTCTTC.

This clonotype has a count of ten or more. The gene calls are TRBV10-3 and TRBJ1-2; TRBD1 matches at 8 bases. The CDR3 consists of 14 residues. Germline V gene sequence: CDR1 ENHRY, CDR2 SYGVKD. J lost 4 bases, V lost 5 bases, and 6 bases had no gene match. The CDR3 DNA sequence: TGTGCCATCAGTCCGGGACAGGTACTCTATGGCTACACCTTC. This gives the protein CAISPGQVLYGYTF.

This clonotype was picked up many times. The J gene is TRBJ2-5, the V gene TRBV28, with 7 bases fitting TRBD1. V was pared by 5 bases and J by 0 bases, with 6 bases of the junction left unmatched. CDR3 length: 15 residues. Germline V gives CDR1 MDHEN, CDR2 SYDVKM. The CDR3 DNA reads TGTGCCAGCAGTCGGGACAGTGGCTACCAAGAGACCCAGTACTTC. Protein product: CASSRDSGYQETQYF.

In its sample, this clonotype was seen many times. This chain uses TRBV18 with TRBJ2-3; D is perhaps TRBD2 (6 bases). This CDR3 has 15 residues. V was trimmed by 2 bases and J by 5 bases, leaving 14 bases between them. Germline V gives CDR1 KGHSH, CDR2 LQKENI. CDR3: CASSPETRGGDTQYF. In DNA form, the CDR3 reads TGTGCCAGCTCACCAGAGACCCGGGGAGGAGATACGCAGTATTTT.

This chain connects TRBV11-3 to TRBJ2-1, with TRBD1 identical over 8 bases. The CDR3 sequence is 13 residues long. The trim removed 4 bases at V and 9 bases at J, leaving 5 bases unmatched. Looked up from germline, CDR1 is SGHNT and CDR2 is YENEEA. CDR3 sequence reads: CASSSRGQGEQFF. For the CDR3, the DNA is TGTGCCAGCAGCTCCAGGGGGCAGGGTGAGCAGTTCTTC.

This clonotype was counted only a few times. The chain has TRBV10-3 and TRBJ1-2; D is unresolved. Trimming removed 7 bases from V and 5 bases from J, with 17 bases in between. CDR3 length equals 14 residues. Germline CDR1 reads ENHRY; CDR2 reads SYGVKD. CDR3 protein: CAITPRALEYGYTF. CDR3 DNA sequence: TGTGCCATCACCCCCCGCGCTTTGGAATATGGCTACACCTTC.

In its sample, this clonotype was seen many times. The chain links TRBV7-2 to TRBJ2-7, with D tentatively TRBD2 (6 bases). Germline assignment: CDR1 SGHTA and CDR2 FQGNSA. The length of the CDR3 is 18 residues. Trimming removed 5 bases from V and 0 bases from J, with 23 bases in between. This chain's CDR3 is CASSPAGFGGTSSYEQYF. The CDR3 nucleotides read TGTGCCAGCAGCCCCGCGGGGTTTGGGGGGACGAGCTCCTACGAGCAGTACTTC.

This clonotype turned up a few times. The rearrangement joins TRBV19 to TRBJ2-7; D unresolved. Trimming left V 9 bases short and J 8 bases short, with 44 bases between. This CDR3 has 21 amino acids. Germline CDR1 LNHDA, CDR2 SQIVND (reference sequence). CDR3 region: CASSLIAPRTVSPKRRSQQYF. The CDR3 nucleotides are TGTGCCAGCAGCTTAATCGCCCCCCGGACGGTGAGCCCTAAGCGCCGGTCTCAGCAGTACTTC.

Many counts were recorded for this clonotype. The V gene is TRBV11-2, the J gene TRBJ1-4, with a weak D call TRBD1 (6 bases). In germline, CDR1 is SGHAT, CDR2 FQNNGV. The V and J ends lost 3 bases and 7 bases respectively, with 15 bases between them. The CDR3 has 15 amino acids. CDR3 residues: CASSFGWGGSEKLFF. In DNA form, the CDR3 reads TGTGCCAGCAGCTTCGGCTGGGGGGGCAGTGAAAAACTGTTTTTT.

At least ten counts were recorded for this clonotype. The V call is TRBV20-1, the J call TRBJ2-3; 9 bases agree with TRBD2. After removal of 6 bases from V and 2 bases from J, the junction contained 15 bases not matched to a gene. The CDR3 covers 17 residues. The germline CDR1 and CDR2 sequences are DFQATT and SNEGSKA (reference sequence). DNA for the CDR3: TGCAGTGCCGTCGAGGTAGCGGGAGCCCTCCTCACAGATACGCAGTATTTT. Amino acid sequence: CSAVEVAGALLTDTQYF.

This clonotype was seen ten or more times. Here the CDR3 reads CASSAGSDYGYTF. The CDR3 DNA sequence: TGTGCCAGCAGTGCAGGCAGTGACTATGGCTACACCTTC. The chain carries TRBV2 and TRBJ1-2; the D is unclear. The CDR3 totals 13 residues. Germline assignment: CDR1 SNHLY and CDR2 FYNNEI. V was pared by 4 bases and J by 3 bases, with 9 bases between.